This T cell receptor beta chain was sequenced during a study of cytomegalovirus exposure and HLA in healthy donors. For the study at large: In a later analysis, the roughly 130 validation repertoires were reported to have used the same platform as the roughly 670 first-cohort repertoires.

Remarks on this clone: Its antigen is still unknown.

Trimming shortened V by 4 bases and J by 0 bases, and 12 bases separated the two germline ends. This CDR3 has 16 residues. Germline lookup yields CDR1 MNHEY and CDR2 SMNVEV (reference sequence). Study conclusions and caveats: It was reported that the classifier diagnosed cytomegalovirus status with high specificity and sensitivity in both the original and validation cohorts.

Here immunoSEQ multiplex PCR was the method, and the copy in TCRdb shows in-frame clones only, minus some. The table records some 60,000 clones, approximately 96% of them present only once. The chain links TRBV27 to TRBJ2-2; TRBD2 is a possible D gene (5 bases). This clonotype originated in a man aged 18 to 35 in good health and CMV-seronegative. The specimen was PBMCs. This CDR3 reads CASSWRYGANTGELFF. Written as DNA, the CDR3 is TGTGCCAGCAGTTGGCGTTACGGGGCGAACACCGGGGAGCTGTTTTTT.